This T cell receptor beta chain was identified during a study of CD8 T cells in ankylosing spondylitis. TCRdb re-derived calls from the 5' RACE reads in MiXCR, one entry per CDR3 protein. The sample lists some 250,000 distinct CDR3 sequences, about 10% occurring once. Germline V gene data show CDR1 as MNHEY and CDR2 as SMNVEV (reference sequence). V lost 3 bases to trimming and J lost 9 bases; unmatched junction nucleotides: 4. This CDR3 spans 13 amino acids. This clonotype has just a few counts. The TCR sequence derives from a male donor with ankylosing spondylitis or in good health (not recorded which). V gene TRBV27 combines with J gene TRBJ2-1; 8 nucleotides line up with TRBD2. Sequences were obtained from blood, either unsorted or a sorted T cell fraction (not recorded which). Written as DNA, the CDR3 is TGTGCCAGCAGTTTTCAGGCGGGGGGTGAGCAGTTCTTC. It specifies CASSFQAGGEQFF.